This passage covers 21 T cell receptor beta chains from one sample sequenced in a study of T cell repertoires in cytomegalovirus infection. For these TCRs, the target antigens are not known. MiXCR, applied by TCRdb to the reads, yields one record per CDR3 protein. The sample has around 750,000 distinct CDR3 sequences; approximately 29% are singletons. The specimen comprised cultured CD8+ T cells from PBMCs, sampled from culture after CMV antigen stimulation. These receptors all come from a human donor in good health (CMV status not recorded). Some clones in this sample may be carry-over from other donors' samples.

This clonotype was counted between two and nine times. The chain employs TRBV12-5 and TRBJ2-7, with a tentative D call TRBD2 (5 bases). CDR1 is LGHNT and CDR2 is FRNRAP in the germline V gene. The CDR3 sequence is 16 residues long. V lost 0 bases and J lost 4, with 16 bases in between. The CDR3 is CASGLVLGDVPYEQYF. CDR3 nucleotide sequence: TGTGCTAGTGGTTTGGTGCTGGGAGACGTTCCTTACGAGCAGTACTTC.

This sequence joins TRBV15 and TRBJ2-3, with a weak D call TRBD1 (6 bases). Germline CDR1 and CDR2: LNHNV and YYDKDF (reference sequence). This CDR3 contains 18 residues. V was pared by 2 bases and J by 0 bases, with 18 bases between. CDR3 sequence: CATSRTGTRVASTDTQYF. The CDR3 DNA follows: TGTGCCACCAGCAGAACCGGGACAAGGGTTGCTAGCACAGATACGCAGTATTTT.

As regards this clonotype: A read error is possible here, since a much larger clone lies one base away. V usage is TRBV12-3 or TRBV12-4 and J usage is TRBJ1-1; no clear D. CDR3 length: 12 residues. V lost 6 bases to trimming and J lost 4 bases, with 9 bases between them. As DNA, the CDR3 is TGTGCCAGCAGACCAGAGTCCACTGAAGCTTTCTTT. Amino acid sequence: CASRPESTEAFF.

This chain uses TRBV28 with TRBJ1-1; TRBD1 is a possible D gene (6 bases). Germline CDR1 reads MDHEN; CDR2 reads SYDVKM. This CDR3 contains 14 residues. V was pared by 2 bases and J by 5 bases, with 12 bases between. CDR3 in DNA: TGTGCCAGCAGTTTACGGGGGGCTCTAACTGAAGCTTTCTTT. Amino acid sequence: CASSLRGALTEAFF.

This clonotype was counted only a few times. CDR3 amino acids: CAISPTGATNEKLFF. The CDR3 bases are TGTGCCATCAGTCCGACAGGCGCAACTAATGAAAAACTGTTTTTT. The chain joins TRBV10-3 to TRBJ1-4; the D gene is possibly TRBD1 (6 bases). Germline-derived CDR1 and CDR2 are ENHRY and SYGVKD. This CDR3 comprises 15 residues. V was trimmed by 5 bases and J by 0 bases, leaving 10 bases between them.

This clonotype has only a few counts. CDR3 residues: CSVMTGLAKNIQYF. The CDR3 region has the DNA TGCAGCGTGATGACAGGGCTAGCCAAAAACATTCAGTACTTC. The V and J genes are TRBV29-1 and TRBJ2-4; 7 positions agree with TRBD1. Germline V gene data show CDR1 as SQVTM and CDR2 as ANQGSEA. The junction had 5 bases not matched to a gene; V was cut back by 6 bases and J by 0 bases. This CDR3 comprises 14 residues.

J is TRBJ1-2 and V is TRBV7-9, with D perhaps TRBD1 (5 bases). The CDR3 totals 17 residues. Looked up from germline, CDR1 is SEHNR and CDR2 is FQNEAQ (reference sequence). Trimming removed 8 bases from V and 6 bases from J, with 28 bases in between. The CDR3 loop is CASAEAGIGGRRDGYTF. As DNA, the CDR3 is TGTGCCAGCGCCGAGGCAGGGATAGGAGGACGGAGGGATGGCTACACCTTC.

Only one count was recorded for this clonotype. The rearrangement joins TRBV2 to TRBJ2-3; TRBD1 agrees at 9 bases. V gave up 8 bases and J gave up 7 bases; unmatched junction bases: 10. The CDR3 has 14 residues. CDR1 and CDR2 from the germline V gene are SNHLY and FYNNEI. In DNA form, the CDR3 reads TGTGCCAGCTGGGACCGGGACAGGGTTAATACGCAGTATTTT. It translates to CASWDRDRVNTQYF.

Of note for this clonotype: The CDR3 ends on some other residue instead of the conserved phenylalanine or tryptophan, so this is likely a read error. The chain is built from TRBV5-4 and TRBJ2-5; TRBD1 is a possible D gene (5 bases). The CDR3 length is 15 residues. From germline, CDR1 is SGHNT and CDR2 YYREEE (reference sequence). V lost 4 bases to trimming and J lost 1 base, with 14 bases between them. The DNA for the CDR3 is TGTGCCAGCAGCCGTTTCCCAGGGTCCCAAGAGACCCAGTACTCC. Translating it yields CASSRFPGSQETQYS.

This clonotype was observed many times. The V gene is TRBV7-3, the J gene TRBJ2-5, with a weak D call TRBD1 (6 bases). This CDR3 has 15 amino acids. Looked up from germline, CDR1 is SGHTA and CDR2 is FQGTGA. V lost 9 bases to trimming and J lost 1 base, with 18 bases between them. The CDR3 region is CARFPPGRGQETQYF. CDR3 in DNA: TGTGCCAGGTTCCCTCCCGGCAGGGGCCAAGAGACCCAGTACTTC.

This clonotype was detected a few times. CDR3: CASSAETVTANTGELFF. The CDR3 nucleotides are TGTGCCAGCAGTGCGGAGACGGTGACCGCCAACACCGGGGAGCTGTTTTTT. The rearrangement links TRBV12-3 or TRBV12-4 to TRBJ2-2; no reliable D call. Trimming took off 5 bases at V and 2 bases at J, with 18 bases between the two ends. The CDR3 runs to 17 residues.

V is TRBV4-3 and J is TRBJ1-3; D is ambiguous. Germline CDR1 LGHNA, CDR2 YSLEER. This CDR3 spans 16 amino acids. Trimming stripped 0 bases from V and 0 bases from J, with 9 bases between. CDR3 DNA: TGCGCCAGCAGCCAAGACGAGGCGAGCTCTGGAAACACCATATATTTT. Translating it yields CASSQDEASSGNTIYF.

This clonotype was observed a few times. This sequence joins TRBV6-1 and TRBJ2-7; the match to TRBD1 covers 9 bases. Germline lookup yields CDR1 MNHNS and CDR2 SASEGT. This CDR3 has 15 residues. Trimming at V came to 7 bases and at J to 1 base, leaving 8 bases not matched to a gene. In DNA form, the CDR3 reads TGTGCCAGCAACTCTAGACAGGGGGGATCCTACGAGCAGTACTTC. It yields the protein CASNSRQGGSYEQYF.

This clonotype has more than one count but fewer than ten. Here the CDR3 reads CASSYRTNYGYTF. CDR3 nucleotide sequence: TGTGCCAGCAGTTACAGGACTAACTATGGCTACACCTTC. This chain connects TRBV6-5 to TRBJ1-2; D not resolved. CDR1 MNHEY and CDR2 SVGAGI come from the germline V gene. The V end was cut by 2 bases, the J end by 0 bases, with 4 bases between. The CDR3 sequence is 13 residues long.

The rearrangement links TRBV7-2 to TRBJ2-3; a weak D match, TRBD2 (7 bases). The CDR3 contains 13 residues. The germline V gene has CDR1 SGHTA and CDR2 FQGNSA. Trimming removed 8 bases at V and 2 bases at J, with 11 bases between. For the CDR3, the DNA is TGTGCCAGCTGCGGGGGCTACACAGATACGCAGTATTTT. Its protein product is CASCGGYTDTQYF.

Regarding this clonotype: This may be a read error: a much more frequent sequence differs by one nucleotide. V and J are TRBV7-2 and TRBJ1-2; maybe TRBD1 (5 bases). The CDR3 is 13 residues long. Germline assignment: CDR1 SGHTA and CDR2 FQGNSA. The CDR3 sequence is CAGRPTGLYGYTF. The CDR3 DNA reads TGTGCCGGCAGGCCTACAGGTCTCTATGGCTACACCTTC. Using reference TRBV7-2 and TRBJ1-2 for the parts outside the CDR3, the full variable domain is GAGVSQSPSNKVTEKGKDVELRCDPISGHTALYWYRQSLGQGLEFLIYFQGNSAPDKSGLPSDRFSAERTGGSVSTLTIQRTQQEDSAVYLCAGRPTGLYGYTFGSGTRLTVV.

This clonotype was counted ten times or more. The chain has TRBV7-6 and TRBJ2-2, with D tentatively TRBD1 or TRBD2 (5 bases each). Germline CDR1 and CDR2: SGHVS and FNYEAQ. The CDR3 consists of 16 residues. V lost 5 bases, J lost 3 bases, and 16 bases lay in between. The CDR3 DNA follows: TGTGCCAGCAGCCCTCGGTGGGGGATTGACACCGGGGAGCTGTTTTTT. Encoded protein: CASSPRWGIDTGELFF.

The V call is TRBV7-9, the J call TRBJ2-3; 9 positions agree with TRBD1. The J segment lost 5 bases and the V segment lost 6 bases, leaving 12 bases of the junction unmatched. CDR3 length: 16 amino acids. In germline, CDR1 is SEHNR, CDR2 FQNEAQ (reference sequence). The CDR3 DNA sequence: TGTGCCAGCAGGCCGCCCATCGGACAGGGGAGAGATACGCAGTATTTT. Amino acid sequence: CASRPPIGQGRDTQYF.

Only a few counts were recorded for this clonotype. J is TRBJ1-5 and V is TRBV28, with 7 positions matching TRBD1. The CDR3 has 16 amino acids. From germline, CDR1 is MDHEN and CDR2 SYDVKM. Trimming at V came to 3 bases and at J to 0 bases, leaving 5 bases not matched to a gene. CDR3 nucleotides: TGTGCCAGCAGTTTGACAGGGAAGGTTAGCAATCAGCCCCAGCATTTT. It is translated as CASSLTGKVSNQPQHF.

The gene calls are TRBV14 and TRBJ1-1, with unresolved D. Trimming pared 1 base from V and 5 bases from J, leaving 17 bases between. Germline CDR1 is SGHDN and CDR2 is FVKESK. The CDR3 has 16 residues. CDR3 sequence reads: CASSQVWGRGETEAFF. In nucleotides, the CDR3 is TGTGCCAGCAGCCAAGTCTGGGGTCGCGGGGAGACTGAAGCTTTCTTT.

The rearrangement links TRBV5-6 to TRBJ1-2; D is uncertain. V was shortened by 5 bases and J by 8 bases, with 13 bases between the two germline ends. Germline assignment: CDR1 SGHDT and CDR2 YYEEEE. The CDR3 has 12 amino acids. CDR3 nucleotides: TGTGCCAGCAGAACGGAGCCCAACGGCTACACCTTC. It is translated as CASRTEPNGYTF.